Sequencing of this TCR beta chain was carried out in a study of blood T cells in healthy people across ages. Details on this clonotype: Its matching antigen is unknown.

V was clipped by 3 bases and J by 7 bases; unmatched bases: 4. There are 14 residues in the CDR3. Per germline, CDR1 LGHDT and CDR2 YNNKEL (reference sequence). Total RNA, at least 5 micrograms per sample, came from PBMCs. General observations from the study: A conclusive naive versus antigen-experienced comparison was prevented by the unsorted PBMCs.

A second PCR of about 6 to 11 cycles used a sample-barcoded 5' primer and a J-beta primer mix. Each CDR3 protein gets one entry after TCRdb re-called the 5' RACE reads with MiXCR. The data contain 700,000 to 900,000 distinct CDR3 sequences, 53% of them seen just once; the ten biggest clones take up about two fifths. This sequence was found in an elderly man in good health. The sample was blood. The J gene is TRBJ2-2, the V gene TRBV3-1, with 8 bases matching TRBD1. The CDR3 reads CASSHAGGDGELFF. CDR3 nucleotides: TGTGCCAGCAGCCACGCAGGGGGCGACGGGGAGCTGTTTTTT.